The source of this T cell receptor beta chain is a study of T cell repertoires in cytomegalovirus infection. Study-wide points: What dominated the ex vivo response were HLA-C-restricted CMV-specific TCR beta clonotypes.

The sample holds a few counts of this clonotype. The antigen remains unidentified. TCRdb analysed the reads with MiXCR anew, one entry per CDR3 protein. The repertoire holds about 60,000 distinct CDR3 sequences, more than 25% seen once, with about 73% in the top ten. Sequenced input: PBMCs, sequenced either directly or after in vitro stimulation (not recorded which). This TCR was recovered from a human donor in good health (CMV status not recorded). Some clones in this sample may be carry-over from other donors' samples.

The CDR3 nucleotides are TGTGCCAGCAGCCTGGGGACAGGGGGATTTTACGAGCAGTACTTC. Protein product: CASSLGTGGFYEQYF. This rearrangement joins TRBV12-3 or TRBV12-4 to TRBJ2-7; 11 nucleotides line up with TRBD1. V lost 6 bases, J lost 4 bases, and 8 bases stayed unmatched. This CDR3 contains 15 residues.